This T cell receptor beta chain was sequenced during a study of identical twins. General study points: Instead of following the same donors, the conclusions were based on cross-sectional statistical analysis.

A universal primer site was added by template switching, and unique molecular identifiers were carried by the cDNA. TCRdb analysed the 5' RACE reads with MiXCR anew, one entry per CDR3 protein. The sample lists about 790,000 distinct CDR3 sequences, 15% to 20% seen once, with 10% to 15% in the top ten. In regard to this clonotype: Its antigen is unidentified.

Another study also made use of these data, one on T cells expressing NK-cell markers. That report adds: Sequencing covered eight donors, seven HCMV-seropositive and one seronegative. Dominant NKG2C+ clonotypes were found to form roughly 1.0-7.5% of CD8+ T cells in five to seven donors.

The clonotype comes from a woman younger than 30 in good health. Sequenced: PBMCs.

This chain's CDR3 is CASSGQGAYGYTF. Here the CDR3 DNA reads TGTGCCAGCAGTGGACAGGGTGCCTATGGCTACACCTTC. The gene calls are TRBV12-3 or TRBV12-4 and TRBJ1-2; TRBD1 agrees at 8 bases. The V and J ends lost 5 bases and 4 bases, in that order; junction bases with no gene match: 3. The CDR3 runs to 13 residues.